The 9 T cell receptor beta chains below come from one sample, sequenced in a study of identical twins. Via MiXCR, TCRdb re-called the 5' RACE reads, giving one row per CDR3 protein. The data show roughly 540,000 distinct CDR3 sequences, with around 20% seen just once and around 0.91% held by the top ten. The same data also contributed to another study, on T cells expressing NK-cell markers.

Sequenced sample: CD4+ T cells sorted from blood. These receptors were obtained from a woman between 18 and 29 years old in good health.

This sequence joins TRBV20-1 and TRBJ2-1; D not certain. Germline CDR1 is DFQATT and CDR2 is SNEGSKA (reference sequence). The CDR3 is 13 residues long. Trimming pared 1 base from V and 7 bases from J, leaving 11 bases between. The CDR3 here is CSARVSYGNEQFF. Written as DNA, the CDR3 is TGCAGTGCTAGAGTTTCTTATGGGAATGAGCAGTTCTTC.

This clonotype was found a few times. The chain has TRBV10-3 and TRBJ2-1, with a tentative D call TRBD1 (5 bases). Trimming pared 6 bases from V and 0 bases from J, leaving 9 bases between. The V gene's germline CDR1 is ENHRY and CDR2 SYGVKD. CDR3 length equals 14 residues. CDR3 loop: CAIRSDNSYNEQFF. CDR3 coding DNA: TGTGCCATCAGATCGGACAACTCCTACAATGAGCAGTTCTTC.

There are many counts of this clonotype. This sequence joins TRBV20-1 and TRBJ2-7; perhaps TRBD1 as D (5 bases). Germline V gene lookup returns CDR1 DFQATT and CDR2 SNEGSKA (reference sequence). V lost 6 bases and J 8 bases, leaving 17 bases between the germline ends. The CDR3 sequence is 12 residues long. In nucleotides, the CDR3 is TGCAGTGCCTCCCCACAGGTGGAGAAGCAGTACTTC. Residues: CSASPQVEKQYF.

This rearrangement joins TRBV20-1 to TRBJ2-1; perhaps TRBD1 as D (5 bases). V lost 5 bases to trimming and J lost 1 base, with 12 bases between them. The CDR3 runs to 14 residues. CDR1 is DFQATT, CDR2 SNEGSKA, per germline (reference sequence). Here the CDR3 DNA reads TGCAGTGCTCGGGCTAGGGGATCCTACAATGAGCAGTTCTTC. Its translation: CSARARGSYNEQFF.

The chain couples TRBV5-1 to TRBJ2-2; 10 bases map to TRBD2. V shed 2 bases and J 2 bases; nucleotides not matched to a gene: 9. CDR1 is SGHRS, CDR2 YFSETQ, per germline. The CDR3 has 18 amino acids. The CDR3 region has the DNA TGCGCCAGCAGCTTACTCTCCGGGACTAGCGTAAACACCGGGGAGCTGTTTTTT. It translates to CASSLLSGTSVNTGELFF.

This clonotype appeared many times. V and J are TRBV20-1 and TRBJ2-3; tentatively, D is TRBD1 or TRBD2 (5 bases each). Germline CDR1 DFQATT, CDR2 SNEGSKA (reference sequence). The CDR3 spans 14 residues. The ends were cut back, 5 bases at V and 0 bases at J, with 12 bases in the middle. The CDR3 is CSALSWDSTDTQYF. In DNA, the CDR3 is TGCAGTGCTTTGTCCTGGGACAGCACAGATACGCAGTATTTT.

This clonotype was counted only a few times. The chain carries TRBV20-1 and TRBJ2-1; 7 bases are a match to TRBD2. This CDR3 region has 16 residues. Germline V gives CDR1 DFQATT, CDR2 SNEGSKA (reference sequence). After removal of 0 bases from V and 1 base from J, the junction contained 6 bases not matched to a gene. The CDR3 loop is CSARDQRSGSYNEQFF. The CDR3 DNA reads as TGCAGTGCTAGAGATCAGCGTAGCGGGTCCTACAATGAGCAGTTCTTC.

This clonotype was counted between two and nine times. This chain links TRBV10-3 with TRBJ1-2; D is ambiguous. Germline-derived CDR1 and CDR2 are ENHRY and SYGVKD. Between the trimmed V and J ends, which lost 1 base and 6 bases, there was a span of 15 bases. CDR3 length equals 15 residues. CDR3 DNA sequence: TGTGCCATCAGTGAGTTTGGGTCAGGCGCTCATGGCTACACCTTC. This sequence encodes CAISEFGSGAHGYTF.

This clonotype was observed at least ten times. This sequence joins TRBV5-1 and TRBJ2-5; D possibly corresponds to TRBD2 (5 bases). V was cut by 0 bases and J by 1 base, with 10 bases left in between. This CDR3 is built from 15 residues. CDR1 and CDR2 from the germline V gene are SGHRS and YFSETQ. CDR3 protein: CASSLVSGGQETQYF. The CDR3 bases are TGCGCCAGCAGCTTGGTGTCAGGAGGCCAAGAGACCCAGTACTTC.